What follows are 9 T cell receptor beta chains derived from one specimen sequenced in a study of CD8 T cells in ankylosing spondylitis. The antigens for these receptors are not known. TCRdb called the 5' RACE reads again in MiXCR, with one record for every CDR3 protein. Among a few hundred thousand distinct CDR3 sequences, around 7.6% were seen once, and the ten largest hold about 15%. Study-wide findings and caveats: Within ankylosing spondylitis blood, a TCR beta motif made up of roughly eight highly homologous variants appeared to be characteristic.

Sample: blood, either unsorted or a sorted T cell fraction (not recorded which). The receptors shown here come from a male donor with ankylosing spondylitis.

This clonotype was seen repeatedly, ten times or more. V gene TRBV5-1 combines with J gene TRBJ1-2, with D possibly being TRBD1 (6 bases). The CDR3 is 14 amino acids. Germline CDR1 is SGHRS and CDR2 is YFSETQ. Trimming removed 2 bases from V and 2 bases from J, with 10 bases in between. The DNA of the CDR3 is TGCGCCAGCAGCTTAACAGGGTCAAACTATGGCTACACCTTC. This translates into CASSLTGSNYGYTF. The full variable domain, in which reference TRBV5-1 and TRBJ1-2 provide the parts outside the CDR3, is KAGVTQTPRYLIKTRGQQVTLSCSPISGHRSVSWYQQTPGQGLQFLFEYFSETQRNKGNFPGRFSGRQFSNSRSEMNVSTLELGDSALYLCASSLTGSNYGYTFGSGTRLTVV.

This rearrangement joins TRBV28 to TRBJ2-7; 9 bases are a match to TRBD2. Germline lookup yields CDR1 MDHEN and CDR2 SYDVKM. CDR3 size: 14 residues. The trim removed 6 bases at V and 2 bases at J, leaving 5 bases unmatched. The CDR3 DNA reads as TGTGCCAGCAGCGTAGCGGGAGCCACCTACGAGCAGTACTTC. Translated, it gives CASSVAGATYEQYF.

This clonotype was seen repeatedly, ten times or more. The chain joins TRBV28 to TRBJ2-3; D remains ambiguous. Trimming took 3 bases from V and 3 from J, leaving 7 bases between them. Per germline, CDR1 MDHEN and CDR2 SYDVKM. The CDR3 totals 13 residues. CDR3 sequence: CASSFRGTDTQYF. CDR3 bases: TGTGCCAGCAGTTTCCGAGGTACAGATACGCAGTATTTT. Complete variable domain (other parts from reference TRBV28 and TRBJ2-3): DVKVTQSSRYLVKRTGEKVFLECVQDMDHENMFWYRQDPGLGLRLIYFSYDVKMKEKGDIPEGYSVSREKKERFSLILESASTNQTSMYLCASSFRGTDTQYFGPGTRLTVL.

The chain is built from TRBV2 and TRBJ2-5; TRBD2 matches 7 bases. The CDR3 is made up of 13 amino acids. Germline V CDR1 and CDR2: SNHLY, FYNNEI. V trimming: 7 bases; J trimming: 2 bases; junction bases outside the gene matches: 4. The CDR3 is CASKASGQETQYF. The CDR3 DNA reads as TGTGCCAGCAAGGCTAGCGGACAAGAGACCCAGTACTTC.

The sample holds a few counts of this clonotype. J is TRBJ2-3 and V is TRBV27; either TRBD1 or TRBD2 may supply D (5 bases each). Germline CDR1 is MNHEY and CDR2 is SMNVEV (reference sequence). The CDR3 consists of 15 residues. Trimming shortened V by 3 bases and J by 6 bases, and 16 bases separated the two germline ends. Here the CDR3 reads CASSLRDVPLDTQYF. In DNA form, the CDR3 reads TGTGCCAGCAGTTTGAGGGACGTTCCCTTGGATACGCAGTATTTT.

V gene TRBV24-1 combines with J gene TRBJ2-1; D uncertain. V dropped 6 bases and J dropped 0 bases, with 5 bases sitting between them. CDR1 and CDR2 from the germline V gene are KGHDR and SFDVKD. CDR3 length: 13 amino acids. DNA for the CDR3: TGTGCCACCAGTCAGAACTCCTACAATGAGCAGTTCTTC. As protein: CATSQNSYNEQFF.

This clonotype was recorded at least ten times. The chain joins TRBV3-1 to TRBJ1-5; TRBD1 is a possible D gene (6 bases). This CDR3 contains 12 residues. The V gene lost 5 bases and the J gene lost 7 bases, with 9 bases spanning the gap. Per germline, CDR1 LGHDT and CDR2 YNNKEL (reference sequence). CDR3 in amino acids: CASSRGGQPQHF. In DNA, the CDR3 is TGTGCCAGCAGCAGGGGGGGCCAGCCCCAGCATTTT.

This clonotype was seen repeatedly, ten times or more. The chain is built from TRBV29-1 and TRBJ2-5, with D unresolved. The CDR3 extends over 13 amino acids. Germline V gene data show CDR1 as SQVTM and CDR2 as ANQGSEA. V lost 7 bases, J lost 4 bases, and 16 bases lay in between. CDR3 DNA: TGCAGCGAACAAAGTCCGGGCTTAGAGACCCAGTACTTC. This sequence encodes CSEQSPGLETQYF.

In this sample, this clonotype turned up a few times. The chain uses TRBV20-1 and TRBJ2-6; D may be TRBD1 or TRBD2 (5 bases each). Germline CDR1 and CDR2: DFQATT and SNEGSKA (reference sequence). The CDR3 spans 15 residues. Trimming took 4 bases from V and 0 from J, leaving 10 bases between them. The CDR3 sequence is CSATGTGSGANVLTF. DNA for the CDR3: TGCAGTGCTACCGGGACCGGCTCTGGGGCCAACGTCCTGACTTTC.